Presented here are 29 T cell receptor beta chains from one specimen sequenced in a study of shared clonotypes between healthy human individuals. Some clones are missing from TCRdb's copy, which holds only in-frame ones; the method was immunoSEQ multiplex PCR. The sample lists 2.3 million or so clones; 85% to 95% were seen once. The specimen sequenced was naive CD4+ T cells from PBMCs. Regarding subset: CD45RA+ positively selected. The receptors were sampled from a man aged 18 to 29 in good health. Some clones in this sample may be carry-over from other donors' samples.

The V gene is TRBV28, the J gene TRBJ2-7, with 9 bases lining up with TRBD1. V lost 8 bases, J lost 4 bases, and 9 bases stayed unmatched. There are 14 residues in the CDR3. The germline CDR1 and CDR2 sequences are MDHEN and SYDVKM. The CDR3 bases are TGTGCCAGCCTCGGGAGACAGGGGGATTACGAGCAGTACTTC. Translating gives CASLGRQGDYEQYF.

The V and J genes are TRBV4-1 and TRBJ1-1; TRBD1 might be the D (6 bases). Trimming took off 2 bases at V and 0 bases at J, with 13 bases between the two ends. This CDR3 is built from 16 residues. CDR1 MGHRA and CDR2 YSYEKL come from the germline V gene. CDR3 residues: CASSQPGQTLNTEAFF. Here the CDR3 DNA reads TGCGCCAGCAGCCAACCAGGACAGACCTTGAACACTGAAGCTTTCTTT.

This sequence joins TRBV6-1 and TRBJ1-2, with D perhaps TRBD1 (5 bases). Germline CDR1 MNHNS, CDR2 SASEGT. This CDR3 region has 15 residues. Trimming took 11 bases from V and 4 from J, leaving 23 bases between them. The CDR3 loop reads CAVAGPYRGGYGYTF. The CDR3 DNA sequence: TGTGCCGTCGCGGGGCCGTACCGCGGGGGCTATGGCTACACCTTC.

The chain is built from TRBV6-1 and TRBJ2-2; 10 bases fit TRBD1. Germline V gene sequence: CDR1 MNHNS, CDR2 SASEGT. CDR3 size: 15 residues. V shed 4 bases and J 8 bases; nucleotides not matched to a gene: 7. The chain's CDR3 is CASSGQGALGGELFF. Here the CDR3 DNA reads TGTGCCAGCAGTGGACAGGGGGCGCTGGGAGGGGAGCTGTTTTTT.

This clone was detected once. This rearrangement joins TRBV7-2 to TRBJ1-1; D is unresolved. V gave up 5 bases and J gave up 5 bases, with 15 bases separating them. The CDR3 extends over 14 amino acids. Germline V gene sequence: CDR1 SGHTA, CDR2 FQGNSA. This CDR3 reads CASSTLARRTEAFF. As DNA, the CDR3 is TGTGCCAGCAGCACCTTAGCCAGGCGGACTGAAGCTTTCTTT.

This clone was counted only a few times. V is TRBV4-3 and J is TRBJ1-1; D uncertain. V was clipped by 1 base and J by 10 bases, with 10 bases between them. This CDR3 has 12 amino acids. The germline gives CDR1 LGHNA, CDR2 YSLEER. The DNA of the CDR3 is TGCGCCAGCAGCCAAGGTAGACACAGAGCTTTCTTT. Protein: CASSQGRHRAFF.

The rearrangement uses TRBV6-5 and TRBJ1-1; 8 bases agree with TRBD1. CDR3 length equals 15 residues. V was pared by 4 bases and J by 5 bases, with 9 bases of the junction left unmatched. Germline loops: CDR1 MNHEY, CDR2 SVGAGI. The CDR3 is CASSSRTGSGTEAFF. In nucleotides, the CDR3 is TGTGCCAGCAGTTCCCGGACAGGGTCAGGAACTGAAGCTTTCTTT.

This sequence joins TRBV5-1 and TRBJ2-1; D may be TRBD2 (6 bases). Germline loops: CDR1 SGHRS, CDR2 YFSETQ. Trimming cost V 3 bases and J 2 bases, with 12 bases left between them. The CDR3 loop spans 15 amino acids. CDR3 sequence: CASSYRGGAYNEQFF. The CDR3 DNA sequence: TGCGCCAGCAGCTACAGAGGAGGGGCCTACAATGAGCAGTTCTTC.

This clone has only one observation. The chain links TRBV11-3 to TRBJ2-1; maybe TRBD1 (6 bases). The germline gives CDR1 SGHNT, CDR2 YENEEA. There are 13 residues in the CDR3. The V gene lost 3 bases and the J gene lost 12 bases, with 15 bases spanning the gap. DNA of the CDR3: TGTGCCAGCAGCTTCTACCGGGACACAGGGCAGTTCTTC. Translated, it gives CASSFYRDTGQFF.

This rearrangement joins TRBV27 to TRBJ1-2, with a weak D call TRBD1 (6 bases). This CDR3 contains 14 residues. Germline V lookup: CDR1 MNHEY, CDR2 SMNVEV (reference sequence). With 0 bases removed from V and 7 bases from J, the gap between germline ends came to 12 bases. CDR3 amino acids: CASSLSVTGSGYTF. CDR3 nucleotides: TGTGCCAGCAGTTTATCTGTCACAGGGAGTGGCTACACCTTC.

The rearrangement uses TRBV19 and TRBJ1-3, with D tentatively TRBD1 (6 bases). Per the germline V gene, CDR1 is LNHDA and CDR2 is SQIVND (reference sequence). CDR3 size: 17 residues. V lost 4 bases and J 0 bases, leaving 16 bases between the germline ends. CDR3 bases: TGTGCCAGTAGTACTCAGGGGCCGGGCTTCTCTGGAAACACCATATATTTT. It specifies CASSTQGPGFSGNTIYF.

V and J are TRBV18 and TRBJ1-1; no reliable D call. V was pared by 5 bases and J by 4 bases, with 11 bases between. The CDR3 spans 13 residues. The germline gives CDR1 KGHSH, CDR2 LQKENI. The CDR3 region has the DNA TGTGCCAGCTCATCTATACAGATCACTGAAGCTTTCTTT. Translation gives CASSSIQITEAFF.

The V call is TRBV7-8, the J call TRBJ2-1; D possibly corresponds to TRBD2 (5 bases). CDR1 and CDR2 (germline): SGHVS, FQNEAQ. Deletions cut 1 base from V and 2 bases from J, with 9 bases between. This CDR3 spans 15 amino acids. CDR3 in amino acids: CASSLGVGAYNEQFF. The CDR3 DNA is TGTGCCAGCAGCTTAGGTGTCGGGGCCTACAATGAGCAGTTCTTC.

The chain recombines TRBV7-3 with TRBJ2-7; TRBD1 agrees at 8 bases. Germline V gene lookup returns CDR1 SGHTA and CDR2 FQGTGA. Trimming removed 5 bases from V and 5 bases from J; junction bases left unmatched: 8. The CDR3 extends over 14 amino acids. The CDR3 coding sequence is TGTGCCAGCAGCCCCTACGGACAGGGCCACGAGCAGTACTTC. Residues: CASSPYGQGHEQYF.

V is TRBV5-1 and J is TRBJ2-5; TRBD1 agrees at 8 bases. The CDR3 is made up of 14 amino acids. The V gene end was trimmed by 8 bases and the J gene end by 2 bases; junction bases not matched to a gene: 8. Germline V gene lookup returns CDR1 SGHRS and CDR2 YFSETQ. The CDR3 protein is CASKRTGPQETQYF. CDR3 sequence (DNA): TGCGCCAGTAAGAGGACAGGGCCACAAGAGACCCAGTACTTC.

CDR3 amino acids: CASSFGHVTQETQYF. As DNA, the CDR3 is TGCGCCAGCAGCTTTGGGCACGTCACCCAAGAGACCCAGTACTTC. V is TRBV5-1 and J is TRBJ2-5; D not resolved. This CDR3 contains 15 residues. CDR1 is SGHRS and CDR2 is YFSETQ in the germline V gene. V was trimmed by 2 bases and J by 1 base, leaving 12 bases between them.

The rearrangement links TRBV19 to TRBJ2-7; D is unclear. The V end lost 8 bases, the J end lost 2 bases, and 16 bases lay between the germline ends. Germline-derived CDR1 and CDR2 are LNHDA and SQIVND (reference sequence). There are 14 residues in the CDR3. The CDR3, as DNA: TGTGCCAGTGGGTGGGTAGGGCCGCCCTACGAGCAGTACTTC. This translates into CASGWVGPPYEQYF. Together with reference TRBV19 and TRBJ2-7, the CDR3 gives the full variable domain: DGGITQSPKYLFRKEGQNVTLSCEQNLNHDAMYWYRQDPGQGLRLIYYSQIVNDFQKGDIAEGYSVSREKKESFPLTVTSAQKNPTAFYLCASGWVGPPYEQYFGPGTRLTVT.

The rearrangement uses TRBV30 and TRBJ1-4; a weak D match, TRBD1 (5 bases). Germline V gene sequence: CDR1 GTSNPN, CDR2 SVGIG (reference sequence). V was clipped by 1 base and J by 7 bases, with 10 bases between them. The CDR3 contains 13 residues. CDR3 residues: CAWSEGLGEKLFF. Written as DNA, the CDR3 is TGTGCCTGGAGTGAGGGGCTGGGTGAAAAACTGTTTTTT.

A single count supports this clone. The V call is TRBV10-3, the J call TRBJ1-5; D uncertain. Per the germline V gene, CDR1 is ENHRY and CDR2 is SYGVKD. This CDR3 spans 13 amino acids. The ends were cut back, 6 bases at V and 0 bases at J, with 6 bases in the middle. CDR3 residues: CAIRQDSNQPQHF. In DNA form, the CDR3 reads TGTGCCATCAGGCAGGATAGCAATCAGCCCCAGCATTTT.

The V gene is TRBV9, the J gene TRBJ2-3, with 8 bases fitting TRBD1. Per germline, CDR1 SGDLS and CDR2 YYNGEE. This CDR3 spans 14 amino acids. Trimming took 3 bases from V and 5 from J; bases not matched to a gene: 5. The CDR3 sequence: CASSGQGAGDTQYF. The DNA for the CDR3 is TGTGCCAGCAGCGGCCAGGGGGCTGGAGATACGCAGTATTTT.

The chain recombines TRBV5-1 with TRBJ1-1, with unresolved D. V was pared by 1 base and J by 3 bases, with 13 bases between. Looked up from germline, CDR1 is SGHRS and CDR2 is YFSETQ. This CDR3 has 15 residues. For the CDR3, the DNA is TGCGCCAGCAGCTTGATGGGCTCAGGTGACACTGAAGCTTTCTTT. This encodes CASSLMGSGDTEAFF.

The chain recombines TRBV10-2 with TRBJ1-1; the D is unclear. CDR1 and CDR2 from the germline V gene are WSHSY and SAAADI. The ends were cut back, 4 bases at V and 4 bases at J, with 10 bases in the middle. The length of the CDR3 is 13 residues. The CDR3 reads CASSAKKITEAFF. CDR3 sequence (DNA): TGCGCCAGCAGTGCCAAGAAGATCACTGAAGCTTTCTTT.

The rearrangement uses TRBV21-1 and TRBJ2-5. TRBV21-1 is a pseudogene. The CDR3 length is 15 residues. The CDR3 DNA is TGTGCCAGCAGAGGTGGGGACGGGATCCAAGAGACCCAGTACTTC. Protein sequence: CASRGGDGIQETQYF.

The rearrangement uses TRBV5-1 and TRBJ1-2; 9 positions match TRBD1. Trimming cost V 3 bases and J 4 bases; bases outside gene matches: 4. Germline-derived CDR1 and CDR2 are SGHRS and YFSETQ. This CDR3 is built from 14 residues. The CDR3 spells CASSSTGGSYGYTF. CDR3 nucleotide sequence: TGCGCCAGCAGCTCTACAGGGGGCTCCTATGGCTACACCTTC.

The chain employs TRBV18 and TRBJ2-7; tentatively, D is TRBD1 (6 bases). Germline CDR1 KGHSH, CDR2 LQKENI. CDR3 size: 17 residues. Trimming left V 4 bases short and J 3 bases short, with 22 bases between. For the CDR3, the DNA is TGTGCCAGCTCACTCATCCCGATTTTGGGGGCGTACTACGAGCAGTACTTC. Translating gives CASSLIPILGAYYEQYF.

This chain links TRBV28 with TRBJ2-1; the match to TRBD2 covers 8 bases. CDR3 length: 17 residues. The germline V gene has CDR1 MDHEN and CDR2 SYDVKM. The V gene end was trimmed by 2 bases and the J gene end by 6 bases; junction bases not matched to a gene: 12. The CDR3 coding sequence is TGTGCCAGCAGTTTAGGGTTGGGGACTAGGGGACTCAATGAGCAGTTCTTC. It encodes CASSLGLGTRGLNEQFF.

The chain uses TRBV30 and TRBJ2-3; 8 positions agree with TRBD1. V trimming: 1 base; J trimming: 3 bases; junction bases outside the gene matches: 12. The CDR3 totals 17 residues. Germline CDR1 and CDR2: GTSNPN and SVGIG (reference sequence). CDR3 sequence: CAWSESVGRGRTDTQYF. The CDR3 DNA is TGTGCCTGGAGTGAATCTGTCGGCAGGGGGCGAACAGATACGCAGTATTTT.

The CDR3 DNA is TGTGCCAGCAGCCCAGACCGGGGGAATAGCAATCAGCCCCAGCATTTT. Its protein product is CASSPDRGNSNQPQHF. The rearrangement uses TRBV7-9 and TRBJ1-5; D may be TRBD1 (5 bases). Germline values: CDR1 SEHNR, CDR2 FQNEAQ (reference sequence). This CDR3 is built from 16 residues. V lost 5 bases, J lost 0 bases, and 14 bases lay in between.

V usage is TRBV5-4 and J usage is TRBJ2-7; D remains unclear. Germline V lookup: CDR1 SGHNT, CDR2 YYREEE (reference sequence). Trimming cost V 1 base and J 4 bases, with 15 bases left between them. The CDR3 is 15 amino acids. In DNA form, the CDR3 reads TGTGCCAGCAGCTTGCCCTCCGCCCGCCGGTACGAGCAGTACTTC. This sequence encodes CASSLPSARRYEQYF. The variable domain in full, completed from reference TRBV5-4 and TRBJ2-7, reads ETGVTQSPTHLIKTRGQQVTLRCSSQSGHNTVSWYQQALGQGPQFIFQYYREEENGRGNFPPRFSGLQFPNYSSELNVNALELDDSALYLCASSLPSARRYEQYFGPGTRLTVT.